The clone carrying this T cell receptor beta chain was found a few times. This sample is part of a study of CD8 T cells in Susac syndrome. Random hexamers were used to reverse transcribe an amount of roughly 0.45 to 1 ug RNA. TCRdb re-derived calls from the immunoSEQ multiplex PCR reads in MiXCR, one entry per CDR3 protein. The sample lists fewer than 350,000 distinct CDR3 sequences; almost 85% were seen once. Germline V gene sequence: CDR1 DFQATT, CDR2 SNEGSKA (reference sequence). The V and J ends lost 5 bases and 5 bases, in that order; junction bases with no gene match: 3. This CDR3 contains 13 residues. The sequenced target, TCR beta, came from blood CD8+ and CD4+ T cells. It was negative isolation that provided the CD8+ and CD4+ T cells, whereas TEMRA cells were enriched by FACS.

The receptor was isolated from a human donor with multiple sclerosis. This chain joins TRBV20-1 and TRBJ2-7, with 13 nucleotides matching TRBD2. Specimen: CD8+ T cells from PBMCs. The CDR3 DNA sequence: TGCAGTGCTCGGACTAGCGGGAGTCACGAGCAGTACTTC. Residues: CSARTSGSHEQYF.